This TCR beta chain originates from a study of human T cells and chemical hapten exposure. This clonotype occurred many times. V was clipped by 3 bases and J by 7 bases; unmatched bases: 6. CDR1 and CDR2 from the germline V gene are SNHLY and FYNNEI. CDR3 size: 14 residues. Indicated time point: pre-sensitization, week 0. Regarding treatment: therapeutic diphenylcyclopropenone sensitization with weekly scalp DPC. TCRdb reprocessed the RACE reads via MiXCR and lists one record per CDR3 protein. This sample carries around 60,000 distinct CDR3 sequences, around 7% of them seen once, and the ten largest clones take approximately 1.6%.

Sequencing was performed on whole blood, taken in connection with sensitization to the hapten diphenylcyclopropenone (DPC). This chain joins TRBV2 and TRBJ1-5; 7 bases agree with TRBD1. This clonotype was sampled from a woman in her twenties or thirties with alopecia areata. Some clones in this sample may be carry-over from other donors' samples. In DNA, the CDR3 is TGTGCCAGCAGTGATCGGACAGGAGACCAGCCCCAGCATTTT. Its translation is CASSDRTGDQPQHF.